Listed below are T cell receptor beta chains from one sample, sequenced in a study of regulatory T cells in long-lasting Graves disease. TCRdb called the multiplex PCR reads again in MiXCR, with one record for every CDR3 protein. Of some 250,000 distinct CDR3 sequences listed, roughly a fifth are singletons. Sequencing was performed on peripheral blood mononuclear cells (PBMCs), taken at new diagnosis, from a patient treated with antithyroid drugs. The receptors were sampled from a female donor with Graves disease. Each CDR3 is given with its conserved first and last residue. Fields, in order: V gene, D gene, J gene, clone size, CDR3 protein, CDR3 DNA. The D gene is left open where the match is weak. For some rows the clone size is stated as once, few or many, or as a class when expanded; others skip it.

>TRBV28|TRBD1|TRBJ2-1|few
CASSLSGTGRNEQFF
TGTGCCAGCAGTTTATCCGGGACAGGGCGTAATGAGCAGTTCTTC
>TRBV28|NA|TRBJ2-3|many
CASSYPLAAASTDTQYF
TGTGCCAGCAGTTACCCCCTGGCGGCCGCTAGCACAGATACGCAGTATTTT
>TRBV19|NA|TRBJ2-4|NA
CASSSGGTKNIQYF
TGTGCCAGTAGTTCCGGGGGTACCAAAAACATTCAGTACTTC
>TRBV12-3/TRBV12-4|NA|TRBJ1-4|many
CASSSNGVKLFF
TGTGCCAGCAGTTCCAACGGCGTCAAACTGTTTTTT
>TRBV4-3|NA|TRBJ2-5|few
CASSQGSNPLGETQYF
TGCGCCAGCAGCCAGGGCTCCAATCCCCTCGGGGAGACCCAGTACTTC
>TRBV20-1|NA|TRBJ2-1|many
CSARLALAEGSYNEQFF
TGCAGTGCTAGACTAGCTTTAGCGGAGGGATCCTACAATGAGCAGTTCTTC
>TRBV7-2|NA|TRBJ2-3|many
CASSLVPVGVGTDTQYF
TGTGCCAGCAGCTTAGTCCCAGTGGGGGTTGGGACAGATACGCAGTATTTT
>TRBV12-3/TRBV12-4|TRBD1|TRBJ2-1|many
CASSLGQGANEQFF
TGTGCCAGCAGTCTAGGACAGGGGGCCAATGAGCAGTTCTTC
>TRBV7-6|TRBD2|TRBJ2-7|many
CASSPGGRGAYEQYF
TGTGCCAGCAGCCCCGGCGGGAGGGGGGCCTACGAGCAGTACTTC
>TRBV4-2|NA|TRBJ2-4|many
CASSQDSSLQYF
TGTGCCAGCAGCCAAGATAGTTCCCTTCAGTACTTC
>TRBV5-4|NA|TRBJ1-6|NA
CASSLGGGDYSPLHF
TGTGCCAGCAGCTTGGGTGGGGGAGATTATTCACCCCTCCACTTT
>TRBV6-5|TRBD1|TRBJ1-5|many
CASSYIGGGQPQHF
TGTGCCAGCAGTTATATAGGGGGCGGCCAGCCCCAGCATTTT
>TRBV19|TRBD1|TRBJ1-5|many
CASSARTGGLQPQHF
TGTGCCAGTAGTGCCAGGACAGGGGGCCTCCAGCCCCAGCATTTT
>TRBV20-1|TRBD1|TRBJ2-7|NA
CSALGQRISYEQYF
TGCAGTGCTTTGGGACAGAGAATCTCCTACGAGCAGTACTTC
>TRBV10-1|NA|TRBJ1-5|NA
CASSESVNQPQHF
TGCGCCAGCAGTGAGTCCGTAAATCAGCCCCAGCATTTT
>TRBV10-3|TRBD2|TRBJ2-7|many
CAIRAGRESYEQYF
TGTGCCATCAGAGCGGGACGCGAGTCCTACGAGCAGTACTTC
>TRBV20-1|NA|TRBJ2-4|many
CSSVPGRGKNIQYF
TGCAGTAGCGTCCCGGGTAGAGGCAAAAACATTCAGTACTTC
>TRBV20-1|NA|TRBJ2-7|many
CSARVSDSYSYEQYF
TGCAGTGCTAGAGTTTCTGACAGTTACTCCTACGAGCAGTACTTC
>TRBV29-1|TRBD1|TRBJ1-4|once
CSAPGTGVNEKLFF
TGCAGCGCCCCGGGTACAGGGGTTAATGAAAAACTGTTTTTT
>TRBV6-2/TRBV6-3|NA|TRBJ1-6|many
CASSYAKSPLHF
TGTGCCAGCAGTTACGCGAAGTCACCCCTCCACTTT
>TRBV20-1|NA|TRBJ2-7|many
CSASGLRKDEQYF
TGCAGTGCTAGTGGCCTGAGGAAGGACGAGCAGTACTTC
>TRBV3-1|TRBD2|TRBJ2-2|NA
CAGSLLAGPTGELFF
TGTGCCGGCAGCCTACTAGCGGGCCCTACCGGGGAGCTGTTTTTT
>TRBV4-3|NA|TRBJ1-4|many
CASSQVLGEHKLFF
TGTGCCAGCAGCCAAGTTTTGGGGGAACACAAACTGTTTTTT
>TRBV28|NA|TRBJ1-2|few
CASSLPGPHLGYTF
TGTGCCAGCAGTTTACCGGGGCCCCACTTGGGCTACACCTTC
>TRBV7-2|NA|TRBJ2-7|many
CASTPGAFSYEQYF
TGTGCCAGCACCCCCGGAGCCTTCTCCTACGAGCAGTACTTC
>TRBV20-1|NA|TRBJ2-3|many
CRPISGNADTQYF
TGCAGGCCGATATCAGGGAACGCAGATACGCAGTATTTT
>TRBV5-5|TRBD2|TRBJ2-3|many
CASSLGTLGGSADTQYF
TGTGCCAGCAGCTTGGGGACCTTAGGCGGGAGCGCAGATACGCAGTATTTT